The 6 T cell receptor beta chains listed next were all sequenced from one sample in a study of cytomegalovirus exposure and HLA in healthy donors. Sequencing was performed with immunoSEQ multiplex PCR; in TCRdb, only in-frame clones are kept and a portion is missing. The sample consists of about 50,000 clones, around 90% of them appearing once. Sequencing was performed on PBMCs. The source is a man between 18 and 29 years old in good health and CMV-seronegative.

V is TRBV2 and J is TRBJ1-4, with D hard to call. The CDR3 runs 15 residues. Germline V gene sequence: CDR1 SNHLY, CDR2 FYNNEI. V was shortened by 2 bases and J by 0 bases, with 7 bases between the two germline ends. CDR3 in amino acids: CASSEQIATNEKLFF. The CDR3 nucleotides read TGTGCCAGCAGTGAACAGATTGCAACTAATGAAAAACTGTTTTTT. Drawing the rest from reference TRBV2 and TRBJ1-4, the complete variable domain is EPEVTQTPSHQVTQMGQEVILRCVPISNHLYFYWYRQILGQKVEFLVSFYNNEISEKSEIFDDQFSVERPDGSNFTLKIRSTKLEDSAMYFCASSEQIATNEKLFFGSGTQLSVL.

The CDR3 spells CASSSGAGGLGTGELFF. CDR3 DNA: TGCGCCAGCAGCTCCGGGGCAGGGGGATTGGGCACCGGGGAGCTGTTTTTT. The V gene is TRBV5-1, the J gene TRBJ2-2; TRBD1 agrees at 7 bases. The germline V gene encodes CDR1 SGHRS and CDR2 YFSETQ. The ends lost 3 bases at V and 4 bases at J; junction bases unmatched: 12. The CDR3 totals 17 residues.

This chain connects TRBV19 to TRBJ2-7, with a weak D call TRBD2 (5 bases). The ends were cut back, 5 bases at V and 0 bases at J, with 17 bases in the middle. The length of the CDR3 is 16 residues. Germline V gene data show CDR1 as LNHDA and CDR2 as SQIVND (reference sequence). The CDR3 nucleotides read TGTGCCAGTAGTCCCCAAGCCCTAGCAGGCTCCTACGAGCAGTACTTC. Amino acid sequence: CASSPQALAGSYEQYF. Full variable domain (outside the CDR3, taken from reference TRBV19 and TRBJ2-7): DGGITQSPKYLFRKEGQNVTLSCEQNLNHDAMYWYRQDPGQGLRLIYYSQIVNDFQKGDIAEGYSVSREKKESFPLTVTSAQKNPTAFYLCASSPQALAGSYEQYFGPGTRLTVT.

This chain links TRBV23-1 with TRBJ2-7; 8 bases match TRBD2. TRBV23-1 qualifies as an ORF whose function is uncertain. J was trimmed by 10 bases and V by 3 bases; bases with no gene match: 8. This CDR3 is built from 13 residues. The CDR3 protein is CASSHLRGGEQYF. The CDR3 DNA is TGCGCCAGCAGTCATCTCCGGGGGGGCGAACAGTACTTC.

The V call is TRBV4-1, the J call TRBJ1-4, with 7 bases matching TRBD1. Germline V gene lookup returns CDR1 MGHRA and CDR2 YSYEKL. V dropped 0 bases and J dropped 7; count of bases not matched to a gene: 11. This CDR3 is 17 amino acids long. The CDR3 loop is CASSQEPTGVLGEKLFF. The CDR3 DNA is TGCGCCAGCAGCCAAGAGCCTACAGGGGTATTAGGTGAAAAACTGTTTTTT.

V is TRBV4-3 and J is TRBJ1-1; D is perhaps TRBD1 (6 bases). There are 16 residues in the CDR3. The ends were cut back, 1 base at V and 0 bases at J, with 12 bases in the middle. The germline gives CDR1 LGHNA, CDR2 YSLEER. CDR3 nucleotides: TGCGCCAGCAGCCAAGTAGGTGCAGGGGTGAACACTGAAGCTTTCTTT. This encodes CASSQVGAGVNTEAFF.